The 27 T cell receptor beta chains below were found in one sample sequenced in a study of CD8 T cells in Susac syndrome. RNA totalling roughly 0.5 to 1 ug underwent reverse transcription with random hexamers. Using its own MiXCR run on the immunoSEQ multiplex PCR reads, TCRdb lists one record per CDR3 protein. The sample comprises about 150,000 distinct CDR3 sequences, about 95% of which are singletons, and approximately 0.17% rests with the top ten. The specimen sequenced was CD4+ T cells from PBMCs. The receptors were sampled from a human donor with Susac syndrome.

The chain employs TRBV20-1 and TRBJ2-5, with TRBD1 identical over 9 bases. Per the germline V gene, CDR1 is DFQATT and CDR2 is SNEGSKA (reference sequence). The V segment lost 3 bases and the J segment 9 bases; nucleotides outside the gene matches: 2. This CDR3 region has 11 residues. The CDR3 loop reads CSARGTGPQYF. The CDR3 bases are TGCAGTGCTAGGGGGACAGGGCCCCAGTACTTC.

V usage is TRBV27 and J usage is TRBJ1-2; 8 bases are a match to TRBD1. CDR3 size: 15 residues. Germline V gene lookup returns CDR1 MNHEY and CDR2 SMNVEV (reference sequence). V lost 5 bases, J lost 5 bases, and 10 bases stayed unmatched. Here the CDR3 reads CASSNSGTGLYGYTF. The CDR3 DNA is TGTGCCAGCAGTAACAGCGGGACAGGCCTATATGGCTACACCTTC.

The rearrangement uses TRBV3-1 and TRBJ2-1; D not resolved. CDR3 size: 15 residues. CDR1 is LGHDT and CDR2 is YNNKEL in the germline V gene (reference sequence). The V end lost 0 bases, the J end lost 7 bases, and 13 bases lay between the germline ends. The CDR3 region is CASSQDTRPWNEQFF. The CDR3 DNA sequence: TGTGCCAGCAGCCAAGACACTCGCCCCTGGAATGAGCAGTTCTTC.

The gene calls are TRBV7-9 and TRBJ2-7; D unclear. Germline assignment: CDR1 SEHNR and CDR2 FQNEAQ (reference sequence). Trimming stripped 2 bases from V and 0 bases from J, with 17 bases between. This CDR3 is 17 amino acids long. The CDR3, as DNA: TGTGCCAGCAGCTTAAAGACCGGGCCCCTGAGCTCCTACGAGCAGTACTTC. Its translation: CASSLKTGPLSSYEQYF.

This clonotype was detected only once. This chain connects TRBV7-2 to TRBJ2-3; 7 nucleotides agree with TRBD1. The CDR3 consists of 14 residues. Germline trimming cut 8 bases from V and 2 bases from J; bases unmatched to any gene: 7. The germline gives CDR1 SGHTA, CDR2 FQGNSA. The CDR3 nucleotides read TGTGCCAGCGGCGCAGGGGGAAACACAGATACGCAGTATTTT. Protein: CASGAGGNTDTQYF.

The V and J genes are TRBV20-1 and TRBJ2-1, with D perhaps given as TRBD1 or TRBD2 (5 bases each). From germline, CDR1 is DFQATT and CDR2 SNEGSKA (reference sequence). V lost 5 bases and J lost 10, with 15 bases in between. CDR3 length: 12 amino acids. The CDR3 protein is CSASGAGEEQFF. The CDR3 region has the DNA TGCAGTGCTTCCGGGGCCGGGGAGGAGCAGTTCTTC.

This rearrangement joins TRBV27 to TRBJ2-5, with 9 bases that match TRBD2. CDR3 length equals 14 residues. CDR1 MNHEY and CDR2 SMNVEV come from the germline V gene (reference sequence). V gave up 6 bases and J gave up 1 base; unmatched junction bases: 3. The CDR3 DNA sequence: TGTGCCAGCAGGGCGGGGGGGTCCCAAGAGACCCAGTACTTC. It translates to CASRAGGSQETQYF.

This clonotype was seen once. The rearrangement uses TRBV20-1 and TRBJ2-3; the D is unclear. The CDR3 is made up of 12 amino acids. CDR1 is DFQATT, CDR2 SNEGSKA, per germline (reference sequence). V lost 0 bases and J lost 8, with 9 bases in between. CDR3 DNA sequence: TGCAGTGCTAGAGATGGGCCCCTTACGCAGTATTTT. This encodes CSARDGPLTQYF.

The chain recombines TRBV18 with TRBJ1-5; D unclear. The CDR3 sequence is 13 residues long. The germline CDR1 and CDR2 sequences are KGHSH and LQKENI. V was cut by 3 bases and J by 8 bases, with 11 bases left in between. CDR3 coding DNA: TGTGCCAGCTCACCCCCAGGCCGGAAGCCCCAGCATTTT. Amino acids: CASSPPGRKPQHF.

V usage is TRBV28 and J usage is TRBJ2-5; D may match TRBD1 or TRBD2 (5 bases each). Trimming removed 5 bases at V and 5 bases at J, with 15 bases between. From germline, CDR1 is MDHEN and CDR2 SYDVKM. The CDR3 consists of 14 residues. CDR3 sequence reads: CASSPGTSAETQYF. CDR3 nucleotides: TGTGCCAGCAGTCCAGGGACCTCAGCCGAGACCCAGTACTTC.

The rearrangement joins TRBV20-1 to TRBJ2-3, with a tentative D call TRBD2 (6 bases). V was pared by 3 bases and J by 4 bases, with 8 bases between. Germline-derived CDR1 and CDR2 are DFQATT and SNEGSKA (reference sequence). The CDR3 has 12 residues. For the CDR3, the DNA is TGCAGTGCTAGTAGCGGACCAGATACGCAGTATTTT. Amino acids: CSASSGPDTQYF.

This clonotype was picked up one time. The rearrangement uses TRBV20-1 and TRBJ2-6; D is unresolved. The V gene's germline CDR1 is DFQATT and CDR2 SNEGSKA (reference sequence). This CDR3 is built from 12 residues. Between the trimmed V and J ends, which lost 6 bases and 0 bases, there was a span of 3 bases. The CDR3 sequence: CSASSGANVLTF. The CDR3, as DNA: TGCAGTGCCTCCTCTGGGGCCAACGTCCTGACTTTC.

The gene calls are TRBV5-1 and TRBJ2-3; D not resolved. The CDR3 sequence is 14 residues long. V lost 0 bases and J 10 bases, leaving 15 bases between the germline ends. In germline, CDR1 is SGHRS, CDR2 YFSETQ. The CDR3 DNA sequence: TGCGCCAGCAGCTTGGCCTTAGGATCCTCAGCGCAGTATTTT. It codes for CASSLALGSSAQYF.

The V call is TRBV20-1, the J call TRBJ1-5; 8 positions match TRBD1. This CDR3 is built from 14 residues. CDR1 is DFQATT, CDR2 SNEGSKA, per germline (reference sequence). J was trimmed by 5 bases and V by 1 base; bases with no gene match: 4. CDR3 nucleotide sequence: TGCAGTGCTAGAGTGACAGGGGTTGATCAGCCCCAGCATTTT. Translated, it gives CSARVTGVDQPQHF.

The V call is TRBV2, the J call TRBJ2-6, with TRBD2 matching over 9 bases. With V trimmed by 6 bases and J by 8 bases, 11 bases remained unmatched. The CDR3 runs 16 residues. The germline V gene has CDR1 SNHLY and CDR2 FYNNEI. This chain's CDR3 is CASSTPAGGGTNVLTF. In nucleotides, the CDR3 is TGTGCCAGCAGCACCCCAGCGGGGGGCGGGACCAACGTCCTGACTTTC.

The CDR3: CATSDAGAAQPQHF. The CDR3 coding sequence is TGTGCCACCAGTGATGCCGGGGCGGCTCAGCCCCAGCATTTT. The V call is TRBV24-1, the J call TRBJ1-5; a possible D gene is TRBD1 (5 bases). Germline V gene data show CDR1 as KGHDR and CDR2 as SFDVKD. This CDR3 is 14 amino acids long. V was shortened by 3 bases and J by 6 bases, with 11 bases between the two germline ends.

This clonotype was seen just once. This rearrangement joins TRBV16 to TRBJ1-2, with 9 bases lining up with TRBD1. V lost 8 bases and J lost 3; bases outside the gene matches: 1. The CDR3 runs to 12 residues. Germline CDR1 reads KGHSY; CDR2 reads FQNENV. CDR3 in DNA: TGTGCCAGCCGGGACAGGGACTATGGCTACACCTTC. As protein: CASRDRDYGYTF.

CDR3 amino acids: CASSPGVGWQETQYF. As DNA, the CDR3 is TGTGCCAGCAGCCCCGGGGTAGGATGGCAAGAGACCCAGTACTTC. This sequence joins TRBV11-2 and TRBJ2-5, with D maybe TRBD2 (5 bases). Between the trimmed V and J ends, which lost 5 bases and 2 bases, there was a span of 15 bases. Germline loops: CDR1 SGHAT, CDR2 FQNNGV. This CDR3 has 15 residues.

The genes are TRBV25-1 and TRBJ2-2; tentative D call: TRBD2 (6 bases). The V gene lost 2 bases and the J gene lost 4 bases, with 8 bases spanning the gap. CDR3 length: 14 amino acids. Germline values: CDR1 MGHDK, CDR2 SYGVNS. CDR3 in amino acids: CASSERGSTGELFF. The CDR3 bases are TGTGCCAGCAGTGAACGGGGGTCCACCGGGGAGCTGTTTTTT.

The rearrangement links TRBV14 to TRBJ1-4, with 7 nucleotides matching TRBD1. This CDR3 has 14 amino acids. J gave up 7 bases and V 4 bases, and 6 bases lay outside the gene matches. The germline gives CDR1 SGHDN, CDR2 FVKESK. The chain's CDR3 is CASSRFQGVEKLFF. The CDR3 region has the DNA TGTGCCAGCAGCCGCTTCCAGGGGGTTGAAAAACTGTTTTTT.

This chain uses TRBV21-1 with TRBJ1-2; the table's D call TRBD1 went unverified against the DNA. TRBV21-1 has pseudogene status. The CDR3 is 12 amino acids. The CDR3 DNA reads as TGTGCCAGCACGACAGGGGGGACGAGCTACACCTTC. It translates to CASTTGGTSYTF.

V and J are TRBV3-1 and TRBJ2-5; D could derive from TRBD1 or TRBD2 (5 bases each). The CDR3 length is 15 residues. Germline values: CDR1 LGHDT, CDR2 YNNKEL (reference sequence). Trimming stripped 4 bases from V and 7 bases from J, with 19 bases between. DNA of the CDR3: TGTGCCAGCAGCCTCACCGGGACCCCGGTTGGGACCCAGTACTTC. Protein sequence: CASSLTGTPVGTQYF.

This clonotype was seen more than once but under ten times. The CDR3 sequence is CASSLGSPSTDTQYF. The CDR3 nucleotides read TGTGCCAGCAGTTTAGGTAGCCCTAGCACAGATACGCAGTATTTT. The chain is built from TRBV12-3 or TRBV12-4 and TRBJ2-3; D unclear. This CDR3 comprises 15 residues. V was clipped by 1 base and J by 0 bases, with 8 bases between them.

The V call is TRBV29-1, the J call TRBJ2-7, with TRBD2 matching 8 bases. The CDR3 sequence is 13 residues long. Germline V CDR1 and CDR2: SQVTM, ANQGSEA. J was trimmed by 3 bases and V by 4 bases; bases with no gene match: 5. Here the CDR3 DNA reads TGCAGCGTTGGCGCGGGGGGTCTCTACGAGCAGTACTTC. Residues: CSVGAGGLYEQYF.

The V gene is TRBV20-1, the J gene TRBJ2-1, with D possibly TRBD1 on 6 matching bases. The J call may be faulty, since TRBJ2-7 better matches the DNA end. The CDR3 runs to 12 residues. Germline CDR1 is DFQATT and CDR2 is SNEGSKA (reference sequence). CDR3 sequence reads: CSARWGPGEQYF. In DNA form, the CDR3 reads TGCAGTGCTAGATGGGGGCCGGGTGAGCAGTACTTC.

This sequence joins TRBV5-1 and TRBJ1-1; D is unclear. V was pared by 4 bases and J by 6 bases, with 7 bases between. This CDR3 region has 11 residues. Germline CDR1 and CDR2: SGHRS and YFSETQ. CDR3 nucleotide sequence: TGCGCCAGCAGCAGAGATTCTGAAGCTTTCTTT. This sequence encodes CASSRDSEAFF.

This clonotype was observed a single time. The rearrangement uses TRBV7-8 and TRBJ1-1, with a possible D match to TRBD1 (6 bases). Per germline, CDR1 SGHVS and CDR2 FQNEAQ. The V gene lost 2 bases and the J gene lost 10 bases, with 14 bases spanning the gap. The CDR3 has 13 amino acids. Written as DNA, the CDR3 is TGTGCCAGCAGCTTAAACAGGGAAAGGAGAGCTTTCTTT. It specifies CASSLNRERRAFF.